The following is a TCR beta chain sequence with its context. Its antigen is unknown. The data originate from a study of T-cell reconstitution after alpha-beta-depleted transplantation in children. A TCRbeta library incorporating unique molecular identifiers was prepared. Via MiXCR, TCRdb re-called the PCR reads, giving one row per CDR3 protein. The sample lists roughly 490,000 distinct CDR3 sequences; roughly 10% were seen once. The study's findings and limits: A year had passed since transplant, and T-cell counts and diversity by then came mostly from newly produced T cells. From surviving recipient T cells and thymic progenitors came the high day-60 TCRbeta diversity observed in some patients. Expanded clones from the graft, numbering several hundred, reportedly supplied alpha-beta T cells about two months after transplant.

Germline V gives CDR1 MGHRA, CDR2 YSYEKL. The CDR3 has 14 residues. Trimming removed 1 base from V and 1 base from J, with 8 bases in between. This sequence was found in a female patient aged 2-15 years who had a stem cell transplant for aplastic anemia, so the T cells may come from the graft donor. Sample: PBMCs, mostly from graft donor cells, taken 180 days after TCRalphabeta/CD19-depleted stem cell transplant. The chain uses TRBV4-1 and TRBJ2-7; D ambiguous. This CDR3 reads CASSQGFLSYEQYF. DNA for the CDR3: TGCGCCAGCAGCCAAGGATTTTTATCCTACGAGCAGTACTTC.